What follows describes a single T cell receptor (beta chain). The germline V and J ends were trimmed by 6 bases and 0 bases, with 15 bases remaining between them. Germline CDR1 and CDR2: MNHNS and SASEGT. This CDR3 is 16 amino acids long. Authors' analysis steps: Reference gene primer amplification gave nucleated cell count estimates. Sequencing was performed with immunoSEQ multiplex PCR; in TCRdb, only in-frame clones are kept and a portion is missing. V, J and clone size are taken as reported in that table, and D and trimming were inferred from the DNA itself. The repertoire consists of roughly 250,000 clones, with around 82% occurring once and the leading ten covering 4.5% to 6%. This record comes from a study of blood T cell repertoires in COVID-19. On the study more broadly: PBMCs, B-cell-depleted T cells, or T cells were the source of the cDNA or gDNA that made up the material.

Sequenced: peripheral blood. The chain joins TRBV6-1 to TRBJ1-3; tentative D call: TRBD1 (6 bases). This TCR came from an elderly woman with active or convalescent COVID-19. CDR3 DNA sequence: TGTGCCAGCAGCGAACTTCAGGGGAGCTCTGGAAACACCATATATTTT. As protein: CASSELQGSSGNTIYF.